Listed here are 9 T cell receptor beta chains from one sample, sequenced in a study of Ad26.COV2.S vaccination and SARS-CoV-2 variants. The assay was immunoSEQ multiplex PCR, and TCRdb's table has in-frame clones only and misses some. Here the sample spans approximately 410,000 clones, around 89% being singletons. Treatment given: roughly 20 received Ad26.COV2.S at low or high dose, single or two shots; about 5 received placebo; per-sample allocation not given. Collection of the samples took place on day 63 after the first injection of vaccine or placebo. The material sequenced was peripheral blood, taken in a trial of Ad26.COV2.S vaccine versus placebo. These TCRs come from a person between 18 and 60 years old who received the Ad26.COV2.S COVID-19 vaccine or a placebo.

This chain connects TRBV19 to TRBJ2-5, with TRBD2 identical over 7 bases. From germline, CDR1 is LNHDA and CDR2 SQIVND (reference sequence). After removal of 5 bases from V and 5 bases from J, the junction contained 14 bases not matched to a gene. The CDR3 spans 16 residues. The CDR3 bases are TGTGCCAGTAGTTCCCCCACGGGGGGTCTCGAGGAGACCCAGTACTTC. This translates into CASSSPTGGLEETQYF.

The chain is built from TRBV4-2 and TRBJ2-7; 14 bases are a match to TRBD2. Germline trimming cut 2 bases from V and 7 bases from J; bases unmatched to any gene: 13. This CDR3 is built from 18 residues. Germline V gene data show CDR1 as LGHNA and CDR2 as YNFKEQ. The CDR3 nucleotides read TGTGCCAGCAGCCAACACACGGGACTAGCGGGGGAGGGGGTTGAGCAGTACTTC. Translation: CASSQHTGLAGEGVEQYF.

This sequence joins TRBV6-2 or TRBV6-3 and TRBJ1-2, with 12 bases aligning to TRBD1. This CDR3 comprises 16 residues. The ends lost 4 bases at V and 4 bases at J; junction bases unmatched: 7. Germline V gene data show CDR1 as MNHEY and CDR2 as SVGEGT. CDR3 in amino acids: CASSFTGTGGSYGYTF. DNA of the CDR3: TGTGCCAGCAGTTTCACCGGGACAGGGGGCAGCTATGGCTACACCTTC.

Here the CDR3 reads CASSPGLHYEQYF. The CDR3 nucleotides are TGTGCCAGCAGCCCGGGACTCCACTACGAGCAGTACTTC. V and J are TRBV7-9 and TRBJ2-7; tentatively, D is TRBD2 (6 bases). This CDR3 is 13 amino acids long. V lost 5 bases, J lost 3 bases, and 11 bases lay in between. Germline CDR1 SEHNR, CDR2 FQNEAQ (reference sequence).

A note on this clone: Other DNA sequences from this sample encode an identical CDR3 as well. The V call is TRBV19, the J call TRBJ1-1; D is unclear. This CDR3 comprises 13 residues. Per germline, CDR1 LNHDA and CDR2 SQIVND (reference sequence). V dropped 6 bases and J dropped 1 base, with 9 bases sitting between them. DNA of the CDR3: TGTGCCAGTAGCTCGACGGGGAACACTGAAGCTTTCTTT. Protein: CASSSTGNTEAFF. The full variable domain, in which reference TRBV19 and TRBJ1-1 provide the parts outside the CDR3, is DGGITQSPKYLFRKEGQNVTLSCEQNLNHDAMYWYRQDPGQGLRLIYYSQIVNDFQKGDIAEGYSVSREKKESFPLTVTSAQKNPTAFYLCASSSTGNTEAFFGQGTRLTVV.

The CDR3 DNA follows: TGCGCCAGCAGCCAAGATTTAGGTGGGGGGACCTTCTACGAGCAGTACTTC. Translation: CASSQDLGGGTFYEQYF. V gene TRBV4-3 combines with J gene TRBJ2-7, with D possibly TRBD2 on 6 matching bases. V lost 0 bases to trimming and J lost 3 bases, with 18 bases between them. The CDR3 is made up of 17 amino acids. Germline CDR1 is LGHNA and CDR2 is YSLEER.

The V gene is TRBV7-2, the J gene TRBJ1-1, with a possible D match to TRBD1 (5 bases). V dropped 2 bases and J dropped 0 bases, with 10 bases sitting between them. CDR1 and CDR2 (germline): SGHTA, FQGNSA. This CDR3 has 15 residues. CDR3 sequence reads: CASSLYGAMNTEAFF. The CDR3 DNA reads TGTGCCAGCAGCTTATATGGGGCGATGAACACTGAAGCTTTCTTT.

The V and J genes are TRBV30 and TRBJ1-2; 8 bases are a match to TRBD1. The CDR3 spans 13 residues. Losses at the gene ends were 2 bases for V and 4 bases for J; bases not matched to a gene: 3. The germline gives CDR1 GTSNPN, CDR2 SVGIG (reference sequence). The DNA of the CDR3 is TGTGCCTGGAGTAGGACAGGGCCCTATGGCTACACCTTC. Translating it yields CAWSRTGPYGYTF.

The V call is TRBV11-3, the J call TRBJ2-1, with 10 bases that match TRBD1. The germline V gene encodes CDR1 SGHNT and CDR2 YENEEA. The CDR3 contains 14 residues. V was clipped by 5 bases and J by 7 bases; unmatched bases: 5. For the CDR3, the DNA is TGTGCCAGCAGCCCGCGACAGGGGGCGAATGAGCAGTTCTTC. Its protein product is CASSPRQGANEQFF.